Below, 23 T cell receptor beta chains from the same sample are listed, as sequenced in a study of sequential checkpoint blockade in melanoma. Treatment meaning: randomized to nivolumab then ipilimumab (arm A) or the reverse (arm B). Profiling relied on immunoSEQ multiplex PCR, and the TCRdb table lists in-frame clones only, not all of them. The data contain fewer than 40,000 clones, roughly 90% of them seen just once; the ten biggest clones take up 9.5% to 15%. The source was CD8+ T cells sorted from blood (inferred from file names), collected from a patient given nivolumab and ipilimumab in sequence. The receptors shown here come from a human donor with melanoma.

This clone occurred a few times. V gene TRBV7-6 combines with J gene TRBJ1-1, with D tentatively TRBD1 (6 bases). Germline CDR1 SGHVS, CDR2 FNYEAQ. V gave up 2 bases and J gave up 1 base, with 11 bases separating them. This CDR3 spans 15 amino acids. The CDR3 bases are TGTGCCAGCAGCTTAACCACAGGGACGAACACTGAAGCTTTCTTT. Its protein is CASSLTTGTNTEAFF.

The rearrangement uses TRBV28 and TRBJ2-7, with D possibly TRBD1 on 6 matching bases. V lost 4 bases to trimming and J lost 2 bases, with 27 bases between them. CDR1 and CDR2 (germline): MDHEN, SYDVKM. This CDR3 region has 19 residues. CDR3 sequence reads: CASSSTGQETVIQPYEQYF. The CDR3 coding sequence is TGTGCCAGCAGTTCGACAGGCCAAGAGACTGTAATCCAACCCTACGAGCAGTACTTC.

The chain uses TRBV6-5 and TRBJ2-2; D is possibly TRBD2 (6 bases). CDR1 is MNHEY, CDR2 SVGAGI, per germline. The V end was cut by 0 bases, the J end by 0 bases, with 8 bases between. The CDR3 spans 16 residues. The CDR3 reads CASSYSAGSNTGELFF. CDR3 nucleotide sequence: TGTGCCAGCAGTTACTCGGCGGGATCGAACACCGGGGAGCTGTTTTTT.

The genes are TRBV27 and TRBJ1-1; TRBD1 agrees at 10 bases. V lost 4 bases to trimming and J lost 11 bases; unmatched junction nucleotides: 7. Germline V gives CDR1 MNHEY, CDR2 SMNVEV (reference sequence). The CDR3 consists of 13 residues. CDR3 sequence: CASSWGQGNLAFF. CDR3 bases: TGTGCCAGCAGTTGGGGACAGGGGAATTTGGCTTTCTTT.

The J gene is TRBJ1-3, the V gene TRBV6-5; 7 bases align to TRBD1. The V gene end was trimmed by 2 bases and the J gene end by 3 bases; junction bases not matched to a gene: 7. The CDR3 covers 16 residues. Germline V gene sequence: CDR1 MNHEY, CDR2 SVGAGI. CDR3 sequence: CASSYGPDRVGNTIYF. The CDR3 coding sequence is TGTGCCAGCAGTTACGGACCTGACAGGGTTGGAAACACCATATATTTT.

The chain employs TRBV6-5 and TRBJ2-5; maybe TRBD2 (6 bases). The J call is uncertain, as TRBJ2-7 better fits the DNA end. CDR3 length: 15 residues. Looked up from germline, CDR1 is MNHEY and CDR2 is SVGAGI. The CDR3 protein is CASSLGQGGSYEQYF. The CDR3 coding sequence is TGTGCCAGCAGCTTGGGGCAGGGAGGCTCCTACGAGCAGTACTTC.

This chain links TRBV6-1 with TRBJ2-5; 11 bases map to TRBD2. Germline assignment: CDR1 MNHNS and CDR2 SASEGT. V shed 6 bases and J 4 bases; nucleotides not matched to a gene: 4. This CDR3 region has 14 residues. The CDR3 loop is CASSGGLAGETQYF. As DNA, the CDR3 is TGTGCCAGCAGCGGCGGACTAGCGGGAGAGACCCAGTACTTC.

This rearrangement joins TRBV9 to TRBJ2-7; no reliable D call. CDR1 is SGDLS, CDR2 YYNGEE, per germline. Trimming shortened V by 3 bases and J by 2 bases, and 6 bases separated the two germline ends. The CDR3 consists of 12 residues. This CDR3 is CASSDSTYEQYF. The DNA for the CDR3 is TGTGCCAGCAGCGACTCTACCTACGAGCAGTACTTC.

V usage is TRBV27 and J usage is TRBJ2-2; 13 bases fit TRBD2. This CDR3 is built from 17 residues. From germline, CDR1 is MNHEY and CDR2 SMNVEV (reference sequence). V lost 3 bases, J lost 3 bases, and 4 bases stayed unmatched. For the CDR3, the DNA is TGTGCCAGCAGTTTTGGACTAGCGGGAGTATACACCGGGGAGCTGTTTTTT. Its translation is CASSFGLAGVYTGELFF.

V is TRBV7-6 and J is TRBJ2-2; possible D gene TRBD1, 5 bases. Trimming removed 1 base at V and 3 bases at J, with 12 bases between. CDR1 SGHVS and CDR2 FNYEAQ come from the germline V gene. The length of the CDR3 is 16 residues. CDR3 protein: CASSLEIQGYTGELFF. The CDR3, as DNA: TGTGCCAGCAGCTTAGAAATCCAGGGTTACACCGGGGAGCTGTTTTTT.

The chain has TRBV5-6 and TRBJ1-1; D not resolved. The CDR3 spans 14 residues. CDR1 SGHDT and CDR2 YYEEEE come from the germline V gene. The germline V and J ends were trimmed by 4 bases and 11 bases, with 21 bases remaining between them. The CDR3 DNA reads as TGTGCCAGCAGCGCGCGGCAGATCGGTAACTGGGCTTTCTTT. Protein product: CASSARQIGNWAFF.

The chain joins TRBV6-5 to TRBJ2-5, with TRBD1 matching 11 bases. From germline, CDR1 is MNHEY and CDR2 SVGAGI. The length of the CDR3 is 14 residues. Trimming removed 2 bases from V and 4 bases from J; junction bases left unmatched: 0. Here the CDR3 reads CASSYGTGGETQYF. CDR3 DNA: TGTGCCAGCAGTTACGGGACAGGGGGAGAGACCCAGTACTTC.

The CDR3 nucleotides are TGTGCCAGCAGCACGACCAGGACGGACCGAGTTGGGGAGCAGTACGTC. Residues: CASSTTRTDRVGEQYV. This sequence joins TRBV7-9 and TRBJ2-7; D ambiguous. CDR1 SEHNR and CDR2 FQNEAQ come from the germline V gene (reference sequence). This CDR3 is built from 16 residues. With 5 bases removed from V and 7 bases from J, the gap between germline ends came to 24 bases.

The chain employs TRBV11-2 and TRBJ2-2, with 7 nucleotides matching TRBD2. V was pared by 10 bases and J by 4 bases, with 9 bases of the junction left unmatched. This CDR3 is 14 amino acids long. Germline CDR1 and CDR2: SGHAT and FQNNGV. CDR3 nucleotide sequence: TGTGCCACCGCCGGGGCTAGCGGCACCGGGGAGCTGTTTTTT. This encodes CATAGASGTGELFF.

This clone showed up just once. V is TRBV10-3 and J is TRBJ1-1; 9 positions agree with TRBD1. Trimming removed 0 bases from V and 3 bases from J; junction bases left unmatched: 2. Per the germline V gene, CDR1 is ENHRY and CDR2 is SYGVKD. The CDR3 spans 15 residues. This chain's CDR3 is CAISESGQGHTEAFF. As DNA, the CDR3 is TGTGCCATCAGTGAGTCGGGACAGGGCCACACTGAAGCTTTCTTT.

The gene calls are TRBV9 and TRBJ2-5; unclear D gene. Germline CDR1 SGDLS, CDR2 YYNGEE. Trimming took off 4 bases at V and 3 bases at J, with 13 bases between the two ends. There are 14 residues in the CDR3. In nucleotides, the CDR3 is TGTGCCAGCAGCCCTAAAATCGTCGAAGAGACCCAGTACTTC. It yields the protein CASSPKIVEETQYF.

The J gene is TRBJ2-7, the V gene TRBV25-1, with 10 bases lining up with TRBD1. This CDR3 contains 15 residues. The germline V gene encodes CDR1 MGHDK and CDR2 SYGVNS. J gave up 9 bases and V 3 bases, and 11 bases lay outside the gene matches. The CDR3 spells CASSDRDRGFRVQYF. The CDR3 region has the DNA TGTGCCAGCAGTGACCGGGACAGGGGTTTTCGTGTGCAGTACTTC.

This CDR3 reads CASRKGAAETQYF. CDR3 DNA: TGTGCCAGCAGAAAAGGGGCAGCGGAGACCCAGTACTTC. V gene TRBV28 combines with J gene TRBJ2-5; possibly TRBD1 for D (5 bases). Trimming stripped 6 bases from V and 5 bases from J, with 13 bases between. Germline V gene data show CDR1 as MDHEN and CDR2 as SYDVKM. This CDR3 has 13 residues.

The chain couples TRBV12-5 to TRBJ2-1; TRBD2 matches at 12 bases. The CDR3 length is 16 residues. V dropped 5 bases and J dropped 5; count of bases not matched to a gene: 7. Per the germline V gene, CDR1 is LGHNT and CDR2 is FRNRAP. The CDR3 bases are TGTGCTAGTGGTCTCCTGGGACTAGCGGGTGACAATGAGCAGTTCTTC. The encoded protein is CASGLLGLAGDNEQFF.

The chain recombines TRBV6-5 with TRBJ2-3; TRBD2 matches at 7 bases. The CDR3 has 14 residues. Unmatched junction bases numbered 3, after V lost 5 bases and J lost 1 base. CDR1 is MNHEY, CDR2 SVGAGI, per germline. The CDR3 DNA reads TGTGCCAGCAGTCCTAGCGGTGGCACAGATACGCAGTATTTT. Its protein product is CASSPSGGTDTQYF.

The CDR3 DNA reads TGTGCCAGCAGTGGGACTCTCTCCTACGAGCAGTACTTC. Its protein is CASSGTLSYEQYF. The chain links TRBV6-1 to TRBJ2-7, with D possibly being TRBD2 (5 bases). The CDR3 extends over 13 amino acids. V was shortened by 4 bases and J by 0 bases, with 7 bases between the two germline ends. Per germline, CDR1 MNHNS and CDR2 SASEGT.

The chain has TRBV6-1 and TRBJ2-3; 8 positions agree with TRBD2. The CDR3 loop spans 15 amino acids. Trimming took 7 bases from V and 1 from J; bases not matched to a gene: 7. Germline loops: CDR1 MNHNS, CDR2 SASEGT. The CDR3 DNA follows: TGTGCCAGCACCTTCAGCGGGAGCGGCACAGATACGCAGTATTTT. Translated, it gives CASTFSGSGTDTQYF.

This clone was recorded once. The V gene is TRBV19, the J gene TRBJ2-1; D is ambiguous. V lost 7 bases and J lost 5, with 12 bases in between. The germline CDR1 and CDR2 sequences are LNHDA and SQIVND (reference sequence). The CDR3 is 13 residues long. The CDR3 spells CASTRPYNNEQFF. The DNA for the CDR3 is TGTGCCAGTACGCGGCCTTACAACAATGAGCAGTTCTTC.